These 20 T cell receptor beta chains share one sample of origin, sequenced in a study of fetal regulatory T cell absence and autoimmunity. The repertoire was sequenced with immunoSEQ multiplex PCR; TCRdb's copy has only in-frame clones and lacks some. The sample carries approximately 94,000 clones, about two thirds recorded once. Sequencing used pancreas tissue. The source of these receptors is a male donor with IPEX syndrome.

To note about this clone: One end of the junction fails to match germline, which may point to a read error. J is TRBJ2-2 and V is TRBV29-1, with D unclear. The CDR3 covers 12 residues. The germline gives CDR1 SQVTM, CDR2 ANQGSEA. CDR3 sequence: CSAGPNSGELFF. The CDR3 bases are TGCAGCGCCGGACCAAACAGCGGGGAGCTGTTTTTT.

This clone was recorded a few times. V usage is TRBV2 and J usage is TRBJ1-2; D is undetermined. This CDR3 comprises 11 residues. Trimming took 9 bases from V and 8 from J, leaving 13 bases between them. Germline loops: CDR1 SNHLY, CDR2 FYNNEI. The CDR3 DNA reads as TGTGCCAGAGAGGCCCCGGTCGGCTACACCTTC. Its protein is CAREAPVGYTF. The full variable domain, in which reference TRBV2 and TRBJ1-2 provide the parts outside the CDR3, is EPEVTQTPSHQVTQMGQEVILRCVPISNHLYFYWYRQILGQKVEFLVSFYNNEISEKSEIFDDQFSVERPDGSNFTLKIRSTKLEDSAMYFCAREAPVGYTFGSGTRLTVV.

A remark on this clone: Germline is not matched at one junction end, which may reflect a read error. CDR3 in amino acids: CASSIQSSDNEQFF. CDR3 in DNA: TGTGCCAGTAGTATACAGTCCTCCGACAATGAGCAGTTCTTC. The chain uses TRBV19 and TRBJ2-1; D is undetermined. In germline, CDR1 is LNHDA, CDR2 SQIVND (reference sequence). The CDR3 sequence is 14 residues long.

Regarding this clone: The same CDR3 arises from other DNA sequences in this sample as well. This chain connects TRBV5-4 to TRBJ1-1; D ambiguous. V was shortened by 5 bases and J by 4 bases, with 6 bases between the two germline ends. Germline lookup yields CDR1 SGHNT and CDR2 YYREEE (reference sequence). The CDR3 extends over 11 amino acids. CDR3 in DNA: TGTGCCAGCAGTTTAGGCACTGAAGCTTTCTTT. Amino acid sequence: CASSLGTEAFF.

V gene TRBV5-4 combines with J gene TRBJ2-6; 8 bases are shared with TRBD1. J was trimmed by 4 bases and V by 0 bases; bases with no gene match: 6. From germline, CDR1 is SGHNT and CDR2 YYREEE (reference sequence). The length of the CDR3 is 17 residues. Here the CDR3 reads CASSLGQGLGGANVLTF. The CDR3 bases are TGTGCCAGCAGCTTGGGACAGGGGCTAGGCGGGGCCAACGTCCTGACTTTC.

J is TRBJ1-1 and V is TRBV19; no clear D gene. Germline CDR1 LNHDA, CDR2 SQIVND (reference sequence). There are 13 residues in the CDR3. Trimming removed 4 bases from V and 0 bases from J, with 6 bases in between. CDR3 DNA: TGTGCCAGTAGTAATACAGTGAACACTGAAGCTTTCTTT. The encoded protein is CASSNTVNTEAFF.

This clone has a count of ten or more. The same CDR3 also results from other DNA sequences found in this sample. This chain joins TRBV4-1 and TRBJ1-1; D gene ambiguous. The CDR3 sequence is 13 residues long. The germline CDR1 and CDR2 sequences are MGHRA and YSYEKL. V was cut by 1 base and J by 1 base, with 4 bases left in between. The CDR3 nucleotides are TGCGCCAGCAGCCAAGGACAGAACACTGAAGCTTTCTTT. Its protein product is CASSQGQNTEAFF.

The gene calls are TRBV2 and TRBJ1-4; no reliable D call. CDR3 size: 15 residues. V was cut by 5 bases and J by 7 bases, with 17 bases left in between. The germline V gene encodes CDR1 SNHLY and CDR2 FYNNEI. This chain's CDR3 is CASSQPGMAGEKLFF. The CDR3 DNA sequence: TGTGCCAGCAGTCAGCCGGGGATGGCGGGTGAAAAACTGTTTTTT.

The chain is built from TRBV6-1 and TRBJ2-7, with 8 bases identical to TRBD1. In germline, CDR1 is MNHNS, CDR2 SASEGT. With V trimmed by 2 bases and J by 2 bases, 5 bases remained unmatched. The CDR3 length is 15 residues. The CDR3 coding sequence is TGTGCCAGCAGTGAAACCAGGGGGCCTACCTACGAGCAGTACTTC. This encodes CASSETRGPTYEQYF.

The rearrangement uses TRBV4-3 and TRBJ2-3, with 7 bases that match TRBD1. The ends lost 5 bases at V and 7 bases at J; junction bases unmatched: 15. Germline loops: CDR1 LGHNA, CDR2 YSLEER. This CDR3 region has 16 residues. CDR3 DNA: TGCGCCAGCAGCTTAGGTGACAGGGTCCCACACAATACGCAGTATTTT. Residues: CASSLGDRVPHNTQYF.

The chain uses TRBV19 and TRBJ1-1, with 7 nucleotides matching TRBD1. The CDR3 totals 15 residues. J lost 4 bases, V lost 7 bases, and 12 bases had no gene match. Germline CDR1 is LNHDA and CDR2 is SQIVND (reference sequence). CDR3: CASKQETGKITEAFF. As DNA, the CDR3 is TGTGCCAGTAAACAAGAGACAGGGAAGATCACTGAAGCTTTCTTT.

The chain combines TRBV30 with TRBJ1-2; 8 bases map to TRBD1. The CDR3 is 13 amino acids. Germline V CDR1 and CDR2: GTSNPN, SVGIG (reference sequence). J lost 3 bases, V lost 2 bases, and 2 bases had no gene match. The CDR3 coding sequence is TGTGCCTGGAGTCCGGACAGGGACTATGGCTACACCTTC. Translation gives CAWSPDRDYGYTF.

This chain joins TRBV12-5 and TRBJ1-5; TRBD1 might be the D (5 bases). Trimming pared 1 base from V and 5 bases from J, leaving 9 bases between. The length of the CDR3 is 14 residues. Germline values: CDR1 LGHNT, CDR2 FRNRAP. CDR3 nucleotide sequence: TGTGCTAGTGGTTTGGGGCAGGGACATCAGCCCCAGCATTTT. Protein product: CASGLGQGHQPQHF.

The V gene is TRBV4-1, the J gene TRBJ2-7; tentatively, D is TRBD2 (6 bases). Trimming shortened V by 2 bases and J by 6 bases, and 8 bases separated the two germline ends. This CDR3 region has 12 residues. Per the germline V gene, CDR1 is MGHRA and CDR2 is YSYEKL. The DNA of the CDR3 is TGCGCCAGCAGCCAATATAGCGGCGAGCAGTACTTC. Translated, it gives CASSQYSGEQYF.

The chain combines TRBV5-1 with TRBJ1-2; 12 positions agree with TRBD1. The CDR3 runs 14 residues. CDR1 is SGHRS, CDR2 YFSETQ, per germline. Trimming at V came to 4 bases and at J to 8 bases, leaving 6 bases not matched to a gene. This CDR3 is CASSRGQGARGYTF. For the CDR3, the DNA is TGCGCCAGCAGCAGGGGACAGGGGGCGCGCGGCTACACCTTC.

J is TRBJ2-1 and V is TRBV7-2; possible D gene TRBD2, 6 bases. The CDR3 length is 17 residues. CDR1 and CDR2 (germline): SGHTA, FQGNSA. The germline V and J ends were trimmed by 1 base and 4 bases, with 17 bases remaining between them. CDR3 residues: CASSLVLSGHFYNEQFF. The CDR3 DNA is TGTGCCAGCAGCTTAGTACTTAGCGGTCACTTTTACAATGAGCAGTTCTTC.

The chain is built from TRBV19 and TRBJ1-2; 12 bases are shared with TRBD1. The germline V gene encodes CDR1 LNHDA and CDR2 SQIVND (reference sequence). The CDR3 covers 17 residues. Trimming took 6 bases from V and 9 from J; bases not matched to a gene: 17. CDR3 nucleotides: TGTGCCAGTAGAAAATCTAACCGGGACAGGGGGCGCATGCGCTACACCTTC. Amino acids: CASRKSNRDRGRMRYTF.

The chain combines TRBV7-8 with TRBJ2-7; 11 bases fit TRBD2. V was pared by 0 bases and J by 2 bases, with 0 bases of the junction left unmatched. The CDR3 runs to 15 residues. CDR1 SGHVS and CDR2 FQNEAQ come from the germline V gene. The CDR3, as DNA: TGTGCCAGCAGCTTAGCACTAGCGGGGGCCTACGAGCAGTACTTC. It yields the protein CASSLALAGAYEQYF.

The chain is built from TRBV5-4 and TRBJ2-1; 8 positions agree with TRBD2. V was pared by 1 base and J by 10 bases, with 7 bases of the junction left unmatched. The CDR3 is 14 amino acids. CDR1 and CDR2 (germline): SGHNT, YYREEE (reference sequence). The CDR3 is CASSLWGGRREQFF. The DNA of the CDR3 is TGTGCCAGCAGCTTGTGGGGCGGGAGGAGGGAGCAGTTCTTC. The full variable domain, rest sourced from reference TRBV5-4 and TRBJ2-1, is ETGVTQSPTHLIKTRGQQVTLRCSSQSGHNTVSWYQQALGQGPQFIFQYYREEENGRGNFPPRFSGLQFPNYSSELNVNALELDDSALYLCASSLWGGRREQFFGPGTRLTVL.

J is TRBJ2-7 and V is TRBV4-1; D possibly matches TRBD1 or TRBD2 (5 bases each). The CDR3 runs 17 residues. CDR1 is MGHRA and CDR2 is YSYEKL in the germline V gene. V was trimmed by 1 base and J by 2 bases, leaving 18 bases between them. The CDR3 DNA reads TGCGCCAGCAGCCAAGTAATGGGGACGGGAACCACCTACGAGCAGTACTTC. Translating gives CASSQVMGTGTTYEQYF.